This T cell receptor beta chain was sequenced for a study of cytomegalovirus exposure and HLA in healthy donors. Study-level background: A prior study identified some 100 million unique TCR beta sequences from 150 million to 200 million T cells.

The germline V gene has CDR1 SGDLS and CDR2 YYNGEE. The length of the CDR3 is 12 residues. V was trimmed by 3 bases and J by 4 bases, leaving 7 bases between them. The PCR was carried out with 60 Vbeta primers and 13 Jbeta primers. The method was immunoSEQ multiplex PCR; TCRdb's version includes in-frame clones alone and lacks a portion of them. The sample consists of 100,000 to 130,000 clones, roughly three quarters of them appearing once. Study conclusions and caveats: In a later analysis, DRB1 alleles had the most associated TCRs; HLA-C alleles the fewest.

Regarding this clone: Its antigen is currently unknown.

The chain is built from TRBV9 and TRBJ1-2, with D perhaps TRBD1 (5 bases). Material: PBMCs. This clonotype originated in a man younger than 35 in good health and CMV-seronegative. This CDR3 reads CASSAGVYGYTF. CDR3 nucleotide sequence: TGTGCCAGCAGCGCGGGGGTCTATGGCTACACCTTC.